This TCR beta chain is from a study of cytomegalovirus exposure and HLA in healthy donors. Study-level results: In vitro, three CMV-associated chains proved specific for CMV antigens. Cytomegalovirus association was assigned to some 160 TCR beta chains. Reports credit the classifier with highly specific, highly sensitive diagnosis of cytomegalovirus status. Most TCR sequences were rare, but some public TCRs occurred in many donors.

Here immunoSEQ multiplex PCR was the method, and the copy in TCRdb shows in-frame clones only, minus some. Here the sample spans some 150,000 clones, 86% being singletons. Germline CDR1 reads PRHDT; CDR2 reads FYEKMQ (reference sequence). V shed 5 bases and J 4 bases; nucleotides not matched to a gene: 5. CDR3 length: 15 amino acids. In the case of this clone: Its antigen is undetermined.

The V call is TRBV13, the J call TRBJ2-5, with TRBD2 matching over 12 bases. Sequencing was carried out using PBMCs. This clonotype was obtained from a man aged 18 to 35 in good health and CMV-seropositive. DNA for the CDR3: TGTGCCAGCAGCCCCGGACTAGCGGGGAGAGAGACCCAGTACTTC. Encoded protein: CASSPGLAGRETQYF.